Listed below are T cell receptor beta chains from one sample, sequenced in a study of response to subunit inactivated influenza vaccine. TCRdb processed the RT-PCR reads anew with MiXCR; each CDR3 protein has one entry. The top ten clones hold under 2.5% of a sample with roughly 520,000 distinct CDR3 sequences, 25% of them seen once. This specimen consisted of CD4+ T cells sorted from PBMCs, obtained more than 4 days after vaccination. The receptors here all came from a man aged 50 or older who received an inactivated influenza vaccine. The CDR3 runs from the conserved cysteine through the conserved F or W. Fields, in order: V gene, D gene, J gene, clone size, CDR3 DNA, CDR3 protein. A D gene is named only where the DNA matches it firmly. Clone size is given for some rows only: seen once, a few or many times, or a class if the clone is expanded.

v_gene: TRBV7-2; d_gene: NA; j_gene: TRBJ2-1; abundance: NA; CDR3nt: TGTGCCAGCAGCCTAATTAGCGGAAGTGGTTACAATGAGCAGTTCTTC; CDR3aa: CASSLISGSGYNEQFF
v_gene: TRBV20-1; d_gene: NA; j_gene: TRBJ2-7; abundance: many; CDR3nt: TGCAGTGCTAGAGTTCCTTCCCGGAACTCCTACGAGCAGTACTTC; CDR3aa: CSARVPSRNSYEQYF
v_gene: TRBV12-3/TRBV12-4; d_gene: NA; j_gene: TRBJ2-1; abundance: many; CDR3nt: TGTGCCAGCAGATCCTCCGGGACCAACAATGAGCAGTTCTTC; CDR3aa: CASRSSGTNNEQFF
v_gene: TRBV7-8; d_gene: NA; j_gene: TRBJ2-3; abundance: few; CDR3nt: TGTGCCAGCCAACTGGGGGCACTCACAGATACGCAGTATTTT; CDR3aa: CASQLGALTDTQYF
v_gene: TRBV20-1; d_gene: TRBD1; j_gene: TRBJ1-5; abundance: NA; CDR3nt: TGCAGTGCTAGCGATAGGGACAGGGACAATCAGCCCCAGCATTTT; CDR3aa: CSASDRDRDNQPQHF
v_gene: TRBV29-1; d_gene: NA; j_gene: TRBJ2-5; abundance: NA; CDR3nt: TGCAGCGTTGCCGGACGGACGCTCCAAGAGACCCAGTACTTC; CDR3aa: CSVAGRTLQETQYF
v_gene: TRBV7-2; d_gene: NA; j_gene: TRBJ2-7; abundance: NA; CDR3nt: TGTGCCAGCAGCTTAGTAGGAGGTCGAGACAGGAGCTACGAGCAGTACTTC; CDR3aa: CASSLVGGRDRSYEQYF
v_gene: TRBV9; d_gene: TRBD1; j_gene: TRBJ2-1; abundance: NA; CDR3nt: TGTGCCAGCAGCGCCCGGGACAGGGGGGGTAATGAGCAGTTCTTC; CDR3aa: CASSARDRGGNEQFF
v_gene: TRBV3-1; d_gene: TRBD2; j_gene: TRBJ2-7; abundance: NA; CDR3nt: TGTGCCAGCAGCCAGGGACTAGCGGGACACTCCTACGAGCAGTACTTC; CDR3aa: CASSQGLAGHSYEQYF
v_gene: TRBV5-1; d_gene: TRBD1; j_gene: TRBJ2-7; abundance: NA; CDR3nt: TGCGCCAGCAGCACCGGGACAGGGCCCTCCTACGAGCAGTACTTC; CDR3aa: CASSTGTGPSYEQYF
v_gene: TRBV4-2; d_gene: NA; j_gene: TRBJ2-1; abundance: few; CDR3nt: TGTGCCAGCAGCCAAATTGGAGGGTCCTACAATGAGCAGTTCTTC; CDR3aa: CASSQIGGSYNEQFF
v_gene: TRBV12-3/TRBV12-4; d_gene: TRBD2; j_gene: TRBJ2-1; abundance: many; CDR3nt: TGCGCCAGCAGCTTTAGCGGGGGGTCATACAATGAGCAGTTCTTC; CDR3aa: CASSFSGGSYNEQFF
v_gene: TRBV12-3/TRBV12-4; d_gene: TRBD1; j_gene: TRBJ1-6; abundance: few; CDR3nt: TGTGCCAGCAACCTCGGGACAGGGAGGTCCTATAATTCACCCCTCCACTTT; CDR3aa: CASNLGTGRSYNSPLHF
v_gene: TRBV29-1; d_gene: NA; j_gene: TRBJ2-3; abundance: NA; CDR3nt: TGCAGCGCCCTGGTGGGGGGAGGCACAGATACGCAGTATTTT; CDR3aa: CSALVGGGTDTQYF
v_gene: TRBV20-1; d_gene: NA; j_gene: TRBJ2-2; abundance: NA; CDR3nt: TGCAGTGCTAGCGGGAGTTTTCCCGGGGAGCTGTTTTTT; CDR3aa: CSASGSFPGELFF
v_gene: TRBV24-1; d_gene: TRBD1; j_gene: TRBJ2-1; abundance: NA; CDR3nt: TGTGCCACCAGTGAACAGGGGCGCAATGAGCAGTTCTTC; CDR3aa: CATSEQGRNEQFF
v_gene: TRBV20-1; d_gene: NA; j_gene: TRBJ2-1; abundance: many; CDR3nt: TGCAGTGCTAGTGGCCACGGGAGCTCCTACAATGAGCAGTTCTTC; CDR3aa: CSASGHGSSYNEQFF
v_gene: TRBV28; d_gene: TRBD1; j_gene: TRBJ2-7; abundance: few; CDR3nt: TGTGCCAGCAGTCCCACAGGGGGCCCCCCCTACGAGCAGTACTTC; CDR3aa: CASSPTGGPPYEQYF
v_gene: TRBV7-9; d_gene: NA; j_gene: TRBJ2-3; abundance: NA; CDR3nt: TGTGCCAGCAGCTCCCAAGGACTAAGACGTAGCACAGATACGCAGTATTTT; CDR3aa: CASSSQGLRRSTDTQYF
v_gene: TRBV12-3/TRBV12-4; d_gene: TRBD2; j_gene: TRBJ2-1; abundance: NA; CDR3nt: TGTGCCAGCAGTGGACTAGCGTCTTCTCACAATGAGCAGTTCTTC; CDR3aa: CASSGLASSHNEQFF
v_gene: TRBV7-9; d_gene: NA; j_gene: TRBJ2-5; abundance: NA; CDR3nt: TGTGCCAGCACCCGATCCACTAGCCTCTCCCAAGAGACCCAGTACTTC; CDR3aa: CASTRSTSLSQETQYF
v_gene: TRBV12-5; d_gene: TRBD2; j_gene: TRBJ2-2; abundance: few; CDR3nt: TGTGCTAGTGGTTTGGTACCCCTGACTAGCGGACTATTCACCGGGGAGCTGTTTTTT; CDR3aa: CASGLVPLTSGLFTGELFF
v_gene: TRBV5-1; d_gene: NA; j_gene: TRBJ2-3; abundance: NA; CDR3nt: TGCGCCAGCAGCAATGGATTGGGATCGGACTTTAGCACAGATACGCAGTATTTT; CDR3aa: CASSNGLGSDFSTDTQYF
v_gene: TRBV5-1; d_gene: NA; j_gene: TRBJ2-3; abundance: NA; CDR3nt: TGCGCCAGCAGCTTGGGGACACTGGGGGATACGCAGTATTTT; CDR3aa: CASSLGTLGDTQYF
v_gene: TRBV7-2; d_gene: TRBD2; j_gene: TRBJ2-1; abundance: few; CDR3nt: TGTGCCAGCAGCCCGGGACTAGCGGGAGGGCCTCTAGAGCAGTTCTTC; CDR3aa: CASSPGLAGGPLEQFF
v_gene: TRBV5-5; d_gene: TRBD2; j_gene: TRBJ2-1; abundance: NA; CDR3nt: TGTGCCAGCAGCATATTAGCGGGAAATGAGCAGTTCTTC; CDR3aa: CASSILAGNEQFF
v_gene: TRBV5-1; d_gene: TRBD2; j_gene: TRBJ2-3; abundance: NA; CDR3nt: TGCGCCAGCAAGGGACTAGCGGTCACAGATACGCAGTATTTT; CDR3aa: CASKGLAVTDTQYF
v_gene: TRBV20-1; d_gene: TRBD1; j_gene: TRBJ1-4; abundance: NA; CDR3nt: TGCAGTGCTAGAGGCGGACAGGGGGCCCCAACTAATGAAAAACTGTTTTTT; CDR3aa: CSARGGQGAPTNEKLFF
v_gene: TRBV5-6; d_gene: TRBD2; j_gene: TRBJ2-1; abundance: few; CDR3nt: TGTGCCAGCAGCTTGCCAACTAGCGGGAGCCCCTCCTACAATGAGCAGTTCTTC; CDR3aa: CASSLPTSGSPSYNEQFF
v_gene: TRBV20-1; d_gene: NA; j_gene: TRBJ1-2; abundance: many; CDR3nt: TGCAGTGCTAGAGGGATTGCTGGGGATGTAAACTATGGCTACACCTTC; CDR3aa: CSARGIAGDVNYGYTF
v_gene: TRBV7-9; d_gene: TRBD2; j_gene: TRBJ2-1; abundance: NA; CDR3nt: TGTGCCAGCAGCTTAGCGGGACTAGCGGGGGGTTGGTTCTTC; CDR3aa: CASSLAGLAGGWFF
v_gene: TRBV12-3/TRBV12-4; d_gene: TRBD1; j_gene: TRBJ1-5; abundance: few; CDR3nt: TGTGCCAGCAGTTTTCGCGGACGACAGGGGAATCAGCCCCAGCATTTT; CDR3aa: CASSFRGRQGNQPQHF
v_gene: TRBV12-3/TRBV12-4; d_gene: NA; j_gene: TRBJ2-1; abundance: many; CDR3nt: TGTGCCAGCAGTCAGGATCTAGCCCGGCCAAACAATGAGCAGTTCTTC; CDR3aa: CASSQDLARPNNEQFF
v_gene: TRBV20-1; d_gene: NA; j_gene: TRBJ2-5; abundance: NA; CDR3nt: TGCAGTGCTAGTAAGGGGCTGGAGACCCAGTACTTC; CDR3aa: CSASKGLETQYF
v_gene: TRBV4-3; d_gene: NA; j_gene: TRBJ2-1; abundance: NA; CDR3nt: TGCGCCAGCAGCCCAGTAATGGGTGGTAGTTCGACCTACAATGAGCAGTTCTTC; CDR3aa: CASSPVMGGSSTYNEQFF
v_gene: TRBV7-9; d_gene: NA; j_gene: TRBJ2-5; abundance: NA; CDR3nt: TGTGCCAGCAGCTTCGGGGCCCAAGAGACCCAGTACTTC; CDR3aa: CASSFGAQETQYF
v_gene: TRBV6-2/TRBV6-3; d_gene: NA; j_gene: TRBJ2-7; abundance: NA; CDR3nt: TGTGCCAGTAGGAAAAATAACAGGGAAAAGGGCGAGCAGTACTTC; CDR3aa: CASRKNNREKGEQYF
v_gene: TRBV9; d_gene: NA; j_gene: TRBJ2-2; abundance: few; CDR3nt: TGTGCCAACAGCGTAGTGGGTCAGGGGGAGCTGTTTTTT; CDR3aa: CANSVVGQGELFF
v_gene: TRBV5-1; d_gene: NA; j_gene: TRBJ2-2; abundance: NA; CDR3nt: TGCGCCAGCAGCTTAGGCAGGCTAACGAACACCGGGGAGCTGTTTTTT; CDR3aa: CASSLGRLTNTGELFF
v_gene: TRBV14; d_gene: NA; j_gene: TRBJ2-3; abundance: NA; CDR3nt: TGTGCCAGCAGCCAAGCCTGGATCACTAGCACAGATACGCAGTATTTT; CDR3aa: CASSQAWITSTDTQYF
v_gene: TRBV20-1; d_gene: TRBD2; j_gene: TRBJ2-7; abundance: few; CDR3nt: TGCAGTGTCGGACTAGCGGGAGAGTTCAGCGAGCAGTACTTC; CDR3aa: CSVGLAGEFSEQYF
v_gene: TRBV19; d_gene: TRBD1; j_gene: TRBJ1-4; abundance: NA; CDR3nt: TGTGCCAGTAGTATACGGACAGGGGTTGCGAATGAAAAACTGTTTTTT; CDR3aa: CASSIRTGVANEKLFF
v_gene: TRBV29-1; d_gene: TRBD1; j_gene: TRBJ1-5; abundance: few; CDR3nt: TGCAGCGTGGCTACAGGGGGCAATCAGCCCCAGCATTTT; CDR3aa: CSVATGGNQPQHF
v_gene: TRBV6-5; d_gene: TRBD1; j_gene: TRBJ1-5; abundance: NA; CDR3nt: TGTGCCAGCAGTTTTGACAGGGACAATCAGCCCCAGCATTTT; CDR3aa: CASSFDRDNQPQHF
v_gene: TRBV11-2; d_gene: TRBD2; j_gene: TRBJ2-5; abundance: few; CDR3nt: TGTGCCAGCAGCTTATCAGCGGGGGGTAGGGAGACCCAGTACTTC; CDR3aa: CASSLSAGGRETQYF
v_gene: TRBV12-3/TRBV12-4; d_gene: TRBD1; j_gene: TRBJ1-5; abundance: few; CDR3nt: TGTGCCAGCAGCGTGGGACAGGGGAAGCCCCAGCATTTT; CDR3aa: CASSVGQGKPQHF
v_gene: TRBV6-2/TRBV6-3; d_gene: TRBD1; j_gene: TRBJ2-4; abundance: NA; CDR3nt: TGTGCCAGCAGTTACCGCAGGGGGAAAAACATTCAGTACTTC; CDR3aa: CASSYRRGKNIQYF